The T cell receptor (beta chain) under discussion was sequenced for a study of OX40 agonist ivuxolimab in advanced cancers. For the study at large: Participants averaged about 60 years of age (range roughly 23 to 90) and were 82.7% male. Study-wide results and limits: At 0.1 to 3.0 mg/kg, clonal expansion of CD4+ and CD8+ blood T cells had occurred by week 6. Normalized expansion of T-cell clones was also low for some nonresponders.

The data were produced by immunoSEQ multiplex PCR, yet TCRdb's version contains in-frame clones alone and is incomplete. The repertoire holds about 84,000 clones, with 94% as singletons. Germline loops: CDR1 GTSNPN, CDR2 SVGIG (reference sequence). The CDR3 runs 12 residues. V lost 0 bases, J lost 7 bases, and 2 bases stayed unmatched. A note on this clone: Its antigen is not identified.

Here the sequenced sample was CD4+ or CD8+ T cells sorted from blood, taken in a trial of the OX40 agonist ivuxolimab. The gene calls are TRBV30 and TRBJ1-2; 7 bases fit TRBD1. This sequence originates from an adult with an advanced solid tumor such as melanoma, head and neck, liver or kidney cancer. The CDR3 protein is CAWSVPGGGYTF. The CDR3 DNA reads as TGTGCCTGGAGTGTACCAGGGGGTGGCTACACCTTC.